What follows are 23 T cell receptor beta chains derived from one specimen sequenced in a study of monozygotic twins with inflammatory bowel disease. TCRdb reprocessed the 5' RACE reads; each CDR3 protein has one entry and no DNA is given. The sample has approximately 330,000 distinct CDR3 sequences, and its top ten clones hold approximately 2%. The sequenced sample was blood. The receptors were sampled from a human donor with ulcerative colitis or Crohn's disease, or a healthy co-twin of an affected twin (not recorded which).

This chain links TRBV5-1 with TRBJ2-1. Germline CDR1 SGHRS, CDR2 YFSETQ. The CDR3 extends over 12 amino acids. CDR3 loop: CASSLVASEQFF. Using reference TRBV5-1 and TRBJ2-1 for the parts outside the CDR3, the full variable domain is KAGVTQTPRYLIKTRGQQVTLSCSPISGHRSVSWYQQTPGQGLQFLFEYFSETQRNKGNFPGRFSGRQFSNSRSEMNVSTLELGDSALYLCASSLVASEQFFGPGTRLTVL.

V usage is TRBV5-6 and J usage is TRBJ1-1; TCRdb returns TRBD1, unconfirmable since there is no DNA. The CDR3 has 14 residues. Per germline, CDR1 SGHDT and CDR2 YYEEEE. CDR3 sequence: CASRTGIRDTEAFF.

This chain links TRBV5-5 with TRBJ2-3. CDR3 length: 12 amino acids. Germline loops: CDR1 SGHKS, CDR2 YYEKEE (reference sequence). The chain's CDR3 is CASSLVIGAQYF. The variable domain in full, completed from reference TRBV5-5 and TRBJ2-3, reads DAGVTQSPTHLIKTRGQQVTLRCSPISGHKSVSWYQQVLGQGPQFIFQYYEKEERGRGNFPDRFSARQFPNYSSELNVNALLLGDSALYLCASSLVIGAQYFGPGTRLTVL.

The J gene is TRBJ1-6, the V gene TRBV20-1; the D gene TCRdb calls, TRBD1, cannot be checked with no DNA. This CDR3 region has 15 residues. Germline CDR1 reads DFQATT; CDR2 reads SNEGSKA (reference sequence). The CDR3 protein is CSAPDRTENNSPLHF.

The CDR3 protein is CASSLQVADTQYF. The chain carries TRBV3-1 and TRBJ2-3. The CDR3 length is 13 residues. CDR1 and CDR2 (germline): LGHDT, YNNKEL (reference sequence).

The gene calls are TRBV12-3 or TRBV12-4 and TRBJ2-7; TCRdb proposes TRBD1, but this gene call is untestable without DNA. This CDR3 is built from 15 residues. This CDR3 reads CASSIYSGAPYEQYF.

The chain joins TRBV5-6 to TRBJ2-1. The CDR3 is 13 residues long. From germline, CDR1 is SGHDT and CDR2 YYEEEE. The CDR3 loop reads CASSLGVAWEQFF.

The rearrangement joins TRBV5-1 to TRBJ2-3; TCRdb proposes TRBD1, but this gene call is untestable without DNA. CDR1 and CDR2 (germline): SGHRS, YFSETQ. The CDR3 runs 15 residues. CDR3 region: CASSSYGQGTDTQYF.

This chain joins TRBV5-5 and TRBJ1-2; TCRdb's D call, TRBD1, is unchecked because there is no DNA. This CDR3 contains 14 residues. Germline V gene sequence: CDR1 SGHKS, CDR2 YYEKEE (reference sequence). This CDR3 reads CASTLTGLDYGYTF.

This chain connects TRBV23-1 to TRBJ2-3; TCRdb selects TRBD2, and the lack of DNA leaves this call unchecked. TRBV23-1 is sorted into the ORF group, with uncertain function. This CDR3 spans 16 amino acids. The CDR3 spells CASSQLPSGDTDTQYF.

The chain uses TRBV12-3 or TRBV12-4 and TRBJ2-7; with no DNA, the TCRdb D assignment of TRBD2 cannot be verified. The CDR3 has 15 residues. The CDR3 loop is CASSLNGTPDSEQYF.

The J gene is TRBJ1-3, the V gene TRBV6-2 or TRBV6-3; checking the TCRdb D call of TRBD1 is not possible without DNA. The CDR3 has 17 residues. From germline, CDR1 is MNHEY and CDR2 SVGEGT. CDR3 loop: CASSRGGGGSSGNTIYF.

CDR3 amino acids: CASSLGGARVIYEQYF. V is TRBV5-1 and J is TRBJ2-7; the TRBD1 assignment by TCRdb is unverifiable without DNA. CDR1 SGHRS and CDR2 YFSETQ come from the germline V gene. There are 16 residues in the CDR3.

The chain couples TRBV20-1 to TRBJ1-2. The length of the CDR3 is 13 residues. The germline V gene has CDR1 DFQATT and CDR2 SNEGSKA (reference sequence). The chain's CDR3 is CSARVGGWSGYTF.

V gene TRBV27 combines with J gene TRBJ2-3; without DNA, the TCRdb call of TRBD1 cannot be checked. CDR1 is MNHEY and CDR2 is SMNVEV in the germline V gene (reference sequence). The CDR3 sequence is 15 residues long. This CDR3 is CASSFHGGWSDTQYF.

V and J are TRBV19 and TRBJ2-6. The CDR3 has 19 amino acids. Germline CDR1 reads LNHDA; CDR2 reads SQIVND (reference sequence). Here the CDR3 reads CASSIDSGFALSGANVLTF.

This rearrangement joins TRBV5-1 to TRBJ2-1; lacking DNA, the TRBD2 call made by TCRdb goes unchecked. CDR1 and CDR2 from the germline V gene are SGHRS and YFSETQ. This CDR3 has 15 residues. The CDR3 spells CASSLSSGDYNEQFF.

The V gene is TRBV20-1, the J gene TRBJ2-5; TCRdb calls TRBD1, which cannot be checked without DNA. CDR3 length: 16 residues. Germline values: CDR1 DFQATT, CDR2 SNEGSKA (reference sequence). The CDR3 is CSATFGGGGGLETQYF.

This sequence joins TRBV2 and TRBJ2-2; checking the TCRdb D call of TRBD1 is not possible without DNA. This CDR3 contains 15 residues. Germline V gene sequence: CDR1 SNHLY, CDR2 FYNNEI. The CDR3 is CASRTGTQNTGELFF.

The genes are TRBV20-1 and TRBJ2-3. The germline gives CDR1 DFQATT, CDR2 SNEGSKA (reference sequence). The CDR3 sequence is 13 residues long. CDR3 sequence reads: CSARRGPTDTQYF.

This rearrangement joins TRBV4-1 to TRBJ1-2. Germline assignment: CDR1 MGHRA and CDR2 YSYEKL. This CDR3 region has 15 residues. Here the CDR3 reads CASSQKGVRVNGYTF.

This chain links TRBV7-3 with TRBJ2-3; checking the TCRdb D call of TRBD1 is not possible without DNA. Germline V gene data show CDR1 as SGHTA and CDR2 as FQGTGA. The CDR3 runs to 13 residues. The CDR3 spells CASSLSPPETQYF.

This chain links TRBV7-2 with TRBJ1-4; TCRdb calls TRBD1, which cannot be checked without DNA. This CDR3 spans 15 amino acids. Germline-derived CDR1 and CDR2 are SGHTA and FQGNSA. Here the CDR3 reads CASSLDRARGEKLFF.